The 7 T cell receptor beta chains given below trace back to one sample, sequenced in a study of T cells in Graves' hyperthyroidism and ophthalmopathy. Amplification yielded TCR beta CDR3 regions, with RNA transcripts as the source. TCR CDR3 underwent first-round RT-PCR with the HTBI primer set. MiXCR, applied by TCRdb to the multiplex PCR reads, yields one record per CDR3 protein. The repertoire consists of 550,000 to 650,000 distinct CDR3 sequences, with 14% occurring once and the leading ten covering 11% to 15%. What was sequenced was blood. These receptors were taken from a woman in her forties with Graves' hyperthyroidism.

In this sample, this clonotype turned up many times. The rearrangement uses TRBV10-2 and TRBJ1-5; D is uncertain. This CDR3 has 16 amino acids. The germline V gene encodes CDR1 WSHSY and CDR2 SAAADI. V lost 0 bases and J 3 bases, leaving 12 bases between the germline ends. As DNA, the CDR3 is TGCGCCAGCAGTGAGTCATCCGGAATGATCAATCAGCCCCAGCATTTT. Residues: CASSESSGMINQPQHF.

V is TRBV19 and J is TRBJ1-6, with D possibly matching TRBD1 (5 bases). The CDR3 totals 15 residues. V was trimmed by 6 bases and J by 10 bases, leaving 19 bases between them. Per germline, CDR1 LNHDA and CDR2 SQIVND (reference sequence). The CDR3 sequence: CASSTLGRGSSPLHF. The CDR3 nucleotides are TGTGCCAGTAGCACCCTCGGACGGGGGAGCTCACCCCTCCACTTT. Looking up the rest from reference TRBV19 and TRBJ1-6 gives the full variable domain: DGGITQSPKYLFRKEGQNVTLSCEQNLNHDAMYWYRQDPGQGLRLIYYSQIVNDFQKGDIAEGYSVSREKKESFPLTVTSAQKNPTAFYLCASSTLGRGSSPLHFGNGTRLTVT.

This clonotype appeared many times. The genes are TRBV11-2 and TRBJ2-7; D not resolved. This CDR3 contains 12 residues. The V end was cut by 1 base, the J end by 3 bases, with 4 bases between. The V gene's germline CDR1 is SGHAT and CDR2 FQNNGV. The CDR3 loop is CASSLVDYEQYF. Here the CDR3 DNA reads TGTGCCAGCAGCTTAGTTGACTACGAGCAGTACTTC.

The V call is TRBV7-9, the J call TRBJ1-2; 7 positions agree with TRBD1. The CDR3 contains 15 residues. Germline-derived CDR1 and CDR2 are SEHNR and FQNEAQ (reference sequence). V lost 6 bases and J lost 0; bases outside the gene matches: 7. In nucleotides, the CDR3 is TGTGCCAGCAGTTACCCCGGGACAGCTAACTATGGCTACACCTTC. Its protein is CASSYPGTANYGYTF.

This clonotype was seen repeatedly, ten times or more. This chain links TRBV11-1 with TRBJ2-1, with 10 nucleotides matching TRBD2. The trim removed 6 bases at V and 5 bases at J, leaving 7 bases unmatched. Germline CDR1 SGHAT, CDR2 FQDESV (reference sequence). CDR3 length equals 15 residues. The chain's CDR3 is CASRASLAGDNEQFF. The CDR3 DNA follows: TGTGCCAGCAGGGCGAGTCTAGCGGGAGACAATGAGCAGTTCTTC.

This clonotype appeared many times. The J gene is TRBJ2-7, the V gene TRBV20-1, with 10 bases fitting TRBD2. V shed 3 bases, J shed 0 bases, and the junction held 8 bases outside the gene matches. The CDR3 extends over 16 amino acids. Germline V CDR1 and CDR2: DFQATT, SNEGSKA (reference sequence). Here the CDR3 reads CSASLMGLATSYEQYF. The CDR3 DNA reads as TGCAGTGCTAGCCTAATGGGACTAGCGACCTCCTACGAGCAGTACTTC.

In this sample, this clonotype turned up many times. The rearrangement joins TRBV3-1 to TRBJ2-1, with D uncertain. Trimming shortened V by 1 base and J by 10 bases, and 8 bases separated the two germline ends. The CDR3 consists of 12 residues. Germline V gene lookup returns CDR1 LGHDT and CDR2 YNNKEL (reference sequence). DNA for the CDR3: TGTGCCAGCAGCCAAGTGGCCCGGGAGCAGTTCTTC. Protein: CASSQVAREQFF.